These T cell receptor beta chains were read from a single sample in a study of T cell responses to AZD1222 COVID-19 vaccine. Sequencing used immunoSEQ multiplex PCR; TCRdb keeps in-frame clones, though not all of them. The sample records under 110,000 clones, around 90% being singletons. The sample in question was peripheral blood, obtained 28 days after the second AZD1222 dose. The receptors stem from an adult who received the AZD1222 COVID-19 vaccine. Each CDR3 is given with its conserved first and last residue. The D gene is left open where the match is weak. Clone sizes are given selectively: once, few, many, or a class where the clone is expanded.

j_gene: TRBJ2-7
abundance: NA
v_gene: TRBV5-1
d_gene: NA
CDR3aa: CASSLYEQYF
CDR3nt: TGCGCCAGCAGCTTGTACGAGCAGTACTTC

j_gene: TRBJ2-5
abundance: NA
v_gene: TRBV3-1/TRBV3-2
d_gene: NA
CDR3aa: CASSRSRGSETQYF
CDR3nt: TGTGCCAGCAGCCGATCCAGAGGATCGGAGACCCAGTACTTC

j_gene: TRBJ1-2
abundance: NA
v_gene: TRBV12-3/TRBV12-4
d_gene: NA
CDR3aa: CASSRGLSDGYTF
CDR3nt: TGTGCCAGCAGCCGGGGACTTTCCGATGGCTACACCTTC

j_gene: TRBJ2-2
abundance: NA
v_gene: TRBV7-7
d_gene: TRBD1
CDR3aa: CASTLSEGAGGELFF
CDR3nt: TGTGCTAGCACCTTATCCGAGGGGGCTGGCGGGGAGCTGTTTTTT

j_gene: TRBJ2-3
abundance: NA
v_gene: TRBV11-3
d_gene: NA
CDR3aa: CASSRRVNGPSTDTQYF
CDR3nt: TGTGCCAGCAGCCGGAGGGTTAACGGCCCTAGCACAGATACGCAGTATTTT

j_gene: TRBJ2-7
abundance: once
v_gene: TRBV11-3
d_gene: NA
CDR3aa: CASSLGPSDSYEQYF
CDR3nt: TGTGCCAGCAGCTTAGGGCCTTCGGATTCCTACGAGCAGTACTTC

j_gene: TRBJ1-5
abundance: NA
v_gene: TRBV7-2
d_gene: NA
CDR3aa: CASSLAGPWGPQHF
CDR3nt: TGTGCCAGCAGCTTAGCTGGCCCCTGGGGCCCCCAGCATTTT

j_gene: TRBJ1-1
abundance: NA
v_gene: TRBV11-2
d_gene: NA
CDR3aa: CASSLNVEEAFF
CDR3nt: TGTGCCAGCAGCTTAAACGTTGAAGAAGCTTTCTTT

j_gene: TRBJ1-1
abundance: NA
v_gene: TRBV12-3/TRBV12-4
d_gene: NA
CDR3aa: CASSLRRLGEAFF
CDR3nt: TGTGCCAGCAGTTTACGCAGGCTAGGGGAAGCTTTCTTT

j_gene: TRBJ1-4
abundance: NA
v_gene: TRBV7-2
d_gene: NA
CDR3aa: CASSLWGLTEKLFF
CDR3nt: TGTGCCAGCAGCCTGTGGGGGTTGACTGAAAAACTGTTTTTT

j_gene: TRBJ1-4
abundance: once
v_gene: TRBV29-1
d_gene: NA
CDR3aa: CSVEGTASNEKLFF
CDR3nt: TGCAGCGTTGAAGGGACCGCTTCTAATGAAAAACTGTTTTTT

j_gene: TRBJ1-5
abundance: NA
v_gene: TRBV27
d_gene: NA
CDR3aa: CASSPAGNQPQHF
CDR3nt: TGTGCCAGCAGTCCCGCAGGAAATCAGCCCCAGCATTTT

j_gene: TRBJ1-2
abundance: NA
v_gene: TRBV19
d_gene: NA
CDR3aa: CASSSPGTTINYGYTF
CDR3nt: TGTGCCAGTAGTTCCCCCGGGACGACGATTAACTATGGCTACACCTTC

j_gene: TRBJ1-5
abundance: NA
v_gene: TRBV18
d_gene: NA
CDR3aa: CASSPQGTGNQPQHF
CDR3nt: TGTGCCAGCTCACCTCAAGGTACGGGCAATCAGCCCCAGCATTTT

j_gene: TRBJ2-2
abundance: once
v_gene: TRBV7-8
d_gene: NA
CDR3aa: CASSSPAGANANTGELFF
CDR3nt: TGTGCCAGCAGCTCGCCCGCGGGGGCCAACGCGAACACCGGGGAGCTGTTTTTT

j_gene: TRBJ1-6
abundance: NA
v_gene: TRBV27
d_gene: TRBD1
CDR3aa: CASSRQGFNSPLHF
CDR3nt: TGTGCCAGCAGTCGACAGGGTTTTAATTCACCCCTCCACTTT

j_gene: TRBJ1-5
abundance: NA
v_gene: TRBV5-1
d_gene: NA
CDR3aa: CASSPGTTGSNQPQHF
CDR3nt: TGCGCCAGCAGCCCAGGAACGACAGGTAGCAATCAGCCCCAGCATTTT

j_gene: TRBJ2-5
abundance: NA
v_gene: TRBV6-2/TRBV6-3
d_gene: TRBD2
CDR3aa: CASSYWLAGTQETQYF
CDR3nt: TGTGCCAGCAGTTACTGGCTAGCGGGGACACAAGAGACCCAGTACTTC

j_gene: TRBJ2-1
abundance: NA
v_gene: TRBV6-5
d_gene: TRBD1
CDR3aa: CASSYTGTAFYNEQFF
CDR3nt: TGTGCCAGCAGTTACACCGGGACAGCCTTCTACAATGAGCAGTTCTTC

j_gene: TRBJ1-2
abundance: NA
v_gene: TRBV19
d_gene: TRBD1
CDR3aa: CASSAADRRGGYTF
CDR3nt: TGTGCCAGTAGTGCCGCGGACAGGAGAGGGGGCTACACCTTC

j_gene: TRBJ2-1
abundance: few
v_gene: TRBV3-1/TRBV3-2
d_gene: TRBD1
CDR3aa: CASSQVVDRDEDEQFF
CDR3nt: TGTGCCAGCAGCCAAGTTGTGGACAGGGATGAGGATGAGCAGTTCTTC

j_gene: TRBJ2-7
abundance: NA
v_gene: TRBV9
d_gene: NA
CDR3aa: CASSGTLSSYEQYF
CDR3nt: TGTGCCAGCAGCGGGACTCTGAGCTCCTACGAGCAGTACTTC

j_gene: TRBJ1-3
abundance: NA
v_gene: TRBV27
d_gene: NA
CDR3aa: CASIDWAGNTIYF
CDR3nt: TGTGCCAGCATTGATTGGGCCGGAAACACCATATATTTT

j_gene: TRBJ2-3
abundance: NA
v_gene: TRBV9
d_gene: TRBD1
CDR3aa: CASSVGPQGDTDTQYF
CDR3nt: TGTGCCAGCAGCGTAGGTCCTCAGGGGGACACAGATACGCAGTATTTT

j_gene: TRBJ1-3
abundance: once
v_gene: TRBV19
d_gene: NA
CDR3aa: CASSTPIGDGNTIYF
CDR3nt: TGTGCCAGTAGTACGCCCATCGGGGATGGAAACACCATATATTTT

j_gene: TRBJ1-1
abundance: NA
v_gene: TRBV11-2
d_gene: NA
CDR3aa: CASSLDYAGAEAFF
CDR3nt: TGTGCCAGCAGCTTAGACTATGCGGGGGCTGAAGCTTTCTTT

j_gene: TRBJ2-7
abundance: NA
v_gene: TRBV5-6
d_gene: TRBD1
CDR3aa: CASSLQTSGTGGHYEQYF
CDR3nt: TGTGCCAGCAGCTTACAAACCTCCGGGACAGGGGGGCACTACGAGCAGTACTTC

j_gene: TRBJ2-7
abundance: NA
v_gene: TRBV5-1
d_gene: NA
CDR3aa: CASSGTDREAYEQYF
CDR3nt: TGCGCCAGCAGCGGCACCGACAGGGAGGCCTACGAGCAGTACTTC

j_gene: TRBJ1-1
abundance: NA
v_gene: TRBV5-1
d_gene: NA
CDR3aa: CASSPDLNTEAFF
CDR3nt: TGCGCCAGCAGCCCTGACCTGAACACTGAAGCTTTCTTT

j_gene: TRBJ1-1
abundance: NA
v_gene: TRBV5-1
d_gene: NA
CDR3aa: CASSSGNTEAFF
CDR3nt: TGCGCCAGCAGCTCGGGGAACACTGAAGCTTTCTTT

j_gene: TRBJ1-2
abundance: NA
v_gene: TRBV9
d_gene: NA
CDR3aa: CASSVGSGERYTF
CDR3nt: TGTGCCAGCAGCGTAGGGTCAGGGGAGCGCTACACCTTC

j_gene: TRBJ2-6
abundance: NA
v_gene: TRBV30
d_gene: NA
CDR3aa: CAWSRGGLSGANVLTF
CDR3nt: TGTGCCTGGTCCAGGGGTGGATTGTCTGGGGCCAACGTCCTGACTTTC

j_gene: TRBJ1-5
abundance: NA
v_gene: TRBV30
d_gene: NA
CDR3aa: CAGGGSNQPQHF
CDR3nt: TGTGCCGGGGGGGGTTCCAATCAGCCCCAGCATTTT

j_gene: TRBJ1-4
abundance: NA
v_gene: TRBV4-3
d_gene: NA
CDR3aa: CASSQVGRTNEKLFF
CDR3nt: TGCGCCAGCAGCCAGGTGGGACGGACTAATGAAAAACTGTTTTTT

j_gene: TRBJ2-1
abundance: NA
v_gene: TRBV21-1
d_gene: NA
CDR3aa: CASSKALRGENNEQFF
CDR3nt: TGTGCCAGCAGCAAAGCGTTGAGGGGTGAGAACAATGAGCAGTTCTTC

j_gene: TRBJ2-1
abundance: NA
v_gene: TRBV9
d_gene: NA
CDR3aa: CASSPTGRSRDEQFF
CDR3nt: TGTGCCAGCAGCCCCACAGGACGCTCAAGGGATGAGCAGTTCTTC

j_gene: TRBJ2-1
abundance: NA
v_gene: TRBV6-4
d_gene: TRBD2
CDR3aa: CASSDRGEAGEQFF
CDR3nt: TGTGCCAGCAGTGATCGGGGAGAAGCGGGGGAGCAGTTCTTC

j_gene: TRBJ1-1
abundance: NA
v_gene: TRBV7-6
d_gene: NA
CDR3aa: CASTEQGNTEAFF
CDR3nt: TGTGCCAGCACCGAACAGGGGAACACTGAAGCTTTCTTT

j_gene: TRBJ2-7
abundance: NA
v_gene: TRBV3-1/TRBV3-2
d_gene: NA
CDR3aa: CASSLHYEQYF
CDR3nt: TGTGCCAGCAGCCTCCACTACGAGCAGTACTTC

j_gene: TRBJ1-6
abundance: NA
v_gene: TRBV7-2
d_gene: NA
CDR3aa: CASRWRQGNSPLHF
CDR3nt: TGTGCCAGCAGATGGCGTCAGGGTAATTCACCCCTCCACTTT

j_gene: TRBJ1-2
abundance: NA
v_gene: TRBV3-1/TRBV3-2
d_gene: NA
CDR3aa: CASSLRTGGHYGYTF
CDR3nt: TGTGCCAGCAGCCTTAGGACCGGGGGCCACTATGGCTACACCTTC

j_gene: TRBJ2-7
abundance: NA
v_gene: TRBV7-2
d_gene: TRBD2
CDR3aa: CASSLGLTSVYEQYF
CDR3nt: TGTGCCAGCAGCTTAGGGCTTACTAGCGTATACGAGCAGTACTTC

j_gene: TRBJ1-3
abundance: NA
v_gene: TRBV21-1
d_gene: NA
CDR3aa: CASSTGQGVKTGGNTIYF
CDR3nt: TGTGCCAGCAGCACGGGACAGGGGGTTAAAACGGGCGGAAACACCATATATTTT

j_gene: TRBJ2-3
abundance: NA
v_gene: TRBV19
d_gene: NA
CDR3aa: CASATGPDTQYF
CDR3nt: TGTGCCAGTGCGACGGGGCCAGATACGCAGTATTTT

j_gene: TRBJ1-2
abundance: NA
v_gene: TRBV11-2
d_gene: NA
CDR3aa: CASSKGEYGYTF
CDR3nt: TGTGCCAGCAGCAAGGGGGAGTATGGCTACACCTTC

j_gene: TRBJ2-3
abundance: NA
v_gene: TRBV21-1
d_gene: NA
CDR3aa: CASSKDSPGDTQYF
CDR3nt: TGTGCCAGCAGCAAGGACTCGCCGGGGGATACGCAGTATTTT

j_gene: TRBJ1-1
abundance: few
v_gene: TRBV3-1/TRBV3-2
d_gene: NA
CDR3aa: CASSQGAGMTTEAFF
CDR3nt: TGTGCCAGCAGCCAAGGGGCGGGGATGACAACTGAAGCTTTCTTT

j_gene: TRBJ1-5
abundance: NA
v_gene: TRBV6-5
d_gene: NA
CDR3aa: CATRRRVRQPQHF
CDR3nt: TGTGCCACCCGGAGGAGGGTTCGGCAGCCCCAGCATTTT

j_gene: TRBJ1-1
abundance: NA
v_gene: TRBV7-9
d_gene: NA
CDR3aa: CASSPGVRWAEAFF
CDR3nt: TGTGCCAGCAGCCCAGGGGTTCGTTGGGCTGAAGCTTTCTTT

j_gene: TRBJ2-3
abundance: NA
v_gene: TRBV7-2
d_gene: NA
CDR3aa: CASSVDRGATDTQYF
CDR3nt: TGTGCCAGCAGCGTGGACCGCGGGGCCACAGATACGCAGTATTTT

j_gene: TRBJ1-1
abundance: once
v_gene: TRBV7-8
d_gene: NA
CDR3aa: CASSLVVRGGGGAFF
CDR3nt: TGTGCCAGCAGCTTAGTAGTTAGAGGGGGAGGGGGAGCTTTCTTT

j_gene: TRBJ2-7
abundance: once
v_gene: TRBV5-6
d_gene: NA
CDR3aa: CASSPRHSYEQYF
CDR3nt: TGTGCCAGCAGCCCACGGCACTCCTACGAGCAGTACTTC

j_gene: TRBJ2-7
abundance: NA
v_gene: TRBV7-3
d_gene: TRBD1
CDR3aa: CASSPTGPSYEQYF
CDR3nt: TGTGCCAGCAGCCCGACAGGGCCCTCCTACGAGCAGTACTTC

j_gene: TRBJ1-5
abundance: once
v_gene: TRBV7-2
d_gene: NA
CDR3aa: CASSPGGNQPQHF
CDR3nt: TGTGCCAGCAGTCCAGGGGGCAATCAGCCCCAGCATTTT

j_gene: TRBJ2-7
abundance: few
v_gene: TRBV4-3
d_gene: TRBD2
CDR3aa: CASSQAAGVSYEQYF
CDR3nt: TGCGCCAGCAGCCAAGCGGCGGGGGTTTCCTACGAGCAGTACTTC